Each of the 5 T cell receptor beta chains below was sequenced from the same sample in a study of blood T cell repertoires in COVID-19. The repertoire was sequenced with immunoSEQ multiplex PCR; TCRdb's copy has only in-frame clones and lacks some. The table records approximately 50,000 clones, more than 75% of them present only once. Source material: peripheral blood. Receptors were obtained from a middle-aged man with acute or convalescent COVID-19.

The chain carries TRBV12-3 or TRBV12-4 and TRBJ2-1, with D hard to call. Trimming left V 3 bases short and J 12 bases short, with 15 bases between. CDR3 length: 13 amino acids. CDR3 sequence (DNA): TGTGCCAGCAGTTTCGGAACTGGGCAGAGGCAGTTCTTC. Its translation is CASSFGTGQRQFF.

The chain recombines TRBV5-5 with TRBJ1-1; 7 nucleotides line up with TRBD1. Trimming took 4 bases from V and 6 from J; bases not matched to a gene: 12. The CDR3 runs to 15 residues. Per germline, CDR1 SGHKS and CDR2 YYEKEE (reference sequence). Written as DNA, the CDR3 is TGTGCCAGCAGCATGAAAGGGGGCCCGTGGGCTGAAGCTTTCTTT. This codes for CASSMKGGPWAEAFF.

Comments on this clone: The junction differs from germline at one of its ends, possibly a read error. CDR3 sequence reads: CASSDSGLGQDTQYF. Written as DNA, the CDR3 is TGTGCTAGCAGCGACTCCGGACTAGGCCAAGATACGCAGTATTTT. The rearrangement links TRBV7-7 to TRBJ2-3, with 7 bases that match TRBD2. Germline V gives CDR1 SSHAT, CDR2 FNYEAQ (reference sequence). This CDR3 spans 15 amino acids.

The chain joins TRBV6-5 to TRBJ1-2; the match to TRBD1 covers 7 bases. The CDR3 spans 13 residues. V was pared by 4 bases and J by 8 bases, with 7 bases of the junction left unmatched. Germline V gives CDR1 MNHEY, CDR2 SVGAGI. The CDR3 DNA reads TGTGCCAGCAGTTCAACCTCAGGGGGGGGCTACACCTTC. Translation gives CASSSTSGGGYTF.

This clone was counted only a few times. The chain employs TRBV6-5 and TRBJ1-1; D perhaps matches TRBD1 (6 bases). The CDR3 covers 13 residues. V dropped 8 bases and J dropped 6 bases, with 16 bases sitting between them. Per the germline V gene, CDR1 is MNHEY and CDR2 is SVGAGI. In DNA, the CDR3 is TGTGCCAGCCTCTACAGGGACCTGGCTGAAGCTTTCTTT. Translated: CASLYRDLAEAFF.